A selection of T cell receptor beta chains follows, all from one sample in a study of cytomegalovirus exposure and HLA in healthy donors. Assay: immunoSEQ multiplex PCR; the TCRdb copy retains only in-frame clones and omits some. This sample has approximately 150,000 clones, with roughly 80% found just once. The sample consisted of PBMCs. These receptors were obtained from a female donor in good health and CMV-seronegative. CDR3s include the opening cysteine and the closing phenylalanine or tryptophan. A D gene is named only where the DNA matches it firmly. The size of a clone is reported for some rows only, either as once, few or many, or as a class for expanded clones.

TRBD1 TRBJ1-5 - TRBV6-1 CASSQDRGHLQPQHF TGTGCCAGCAGCCAAGACAGGGGGCATTTACAGCCCCAGCATTTT
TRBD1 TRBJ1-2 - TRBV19 CASSIVPGGYGYTF TGTGCCAGTAGTATAGTTCCAGGGGGGTATGGCTACACCTTC
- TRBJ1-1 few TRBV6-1 CASSVERLNTEAFF TGTGCCAGCAGTGTAGAACGTCTGAACACTGAAGCTTTCTTT
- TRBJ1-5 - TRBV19 CASFDREPYSNQPQHF TGTGCCAGTTTCGACCGGGAACCTTATAGCAATCAGCCCCAGCATTTT
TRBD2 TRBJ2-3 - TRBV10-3 CAISESNAGAGTDTQYF TGTGCCATCAGTGAGTCCAATGCGGGAGCAGGCACAGATACGCAGTATTTT
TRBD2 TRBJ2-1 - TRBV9 CASSVWEGQGLNEQFF TGTGCCAGCAGCGTATGGGAGGGGCAGGGTTTAAATGAGCAGTTCTTC
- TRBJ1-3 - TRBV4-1 CASSQDPVTGNTIYF TGCGCCAGCAGCCAAGATCCGGTTACTGGAAACACCATATATTTT
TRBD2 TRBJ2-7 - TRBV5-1 CASSFSGGDTYEQYF TGCGCCAGCAGCTTTAGCGGGGGGGATACCTACGAGCAGTACTTC
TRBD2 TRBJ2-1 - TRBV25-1 CASTTSGAYNEQFF TGTGCCAGCACCACTAGCGGGGCATACAATGAGCAGTTCTTC
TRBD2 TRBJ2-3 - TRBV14 CASSQGLAGGPGDTQYF TGTGCCAGCAGCCAAGGTCTAGCGGGAGGCCCCGGGGATACGCAGTATTTT
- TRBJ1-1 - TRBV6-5 CASSSRVEGEAFF TGTGCCAGCAGTTCCAGGGTGGAGGGTGAAGCTTTCTTT
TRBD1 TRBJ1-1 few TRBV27 CASSPASTGGLETEAFF TGTGCCAGCAGTCCGGCCTCGACAGGGGGCTTGGAGACTGAAGCTTTCTTT
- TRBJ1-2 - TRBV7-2 CASSTTRIGGYTF TGTGCCAGCAGCACCACTCGAATCGGTGGCTACACCTTC
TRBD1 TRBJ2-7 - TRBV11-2 CASSTIPDRGRLSWDEQYF TGTGCCAGCAGCACCATACCTGACAGGGGGCGTTTGAGTTGGGACGAGCAGTACTTC
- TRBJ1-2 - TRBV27 CASSPSGGNYGYTF TGTGCCAGCAGTCCGTCAGGAGGCAACTATGGCTACACCTTC
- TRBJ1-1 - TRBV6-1 CASMRVNTEAFF TGTGCCAGCATGCGGGTGAACACTGAAGCTTTCTTT
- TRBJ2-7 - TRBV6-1 CASSESVYEQYF TGTGCCAGCAGTGAATCCGTCTACGAGCAGTACTTC
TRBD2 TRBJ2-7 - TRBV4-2 CARGLAGGREQYF TGTGCCAGGGGACTAGCGGGAGGGCGCGAGCAGTACTTC
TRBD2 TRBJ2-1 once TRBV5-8 CASSLVSGGSNEQFF TGTGCCAGCAGCTTGGTTAGCGGGGGGTCGAATGAGCAGTTCTTC
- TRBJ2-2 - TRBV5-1 CASSPQRTGELFF TGCGCCAGCAGCCCCCAGCGAACCGGGGAGCTGTTTTTT
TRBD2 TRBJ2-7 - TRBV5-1 CASSTGTSGTYEQYF TGCGCCAGCAGCACCGGGACTAGCGGTACCTACGAGCAGTACTTC
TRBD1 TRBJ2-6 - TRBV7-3 CASSLYADRGIGANVLTF TGTGCCAGCAGCTTATACGCGGACAGGGGCATTGGGGCCAACGTCCTGACTTTC
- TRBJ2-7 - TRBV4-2 CASSQDETFETISYEQYF TGTGCCAGCAGCCAAGACGAAACTTTCGAGACAATCTCCTACGAGCAGTACTTC
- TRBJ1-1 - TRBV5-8 CASSPMLNPGYTEAFF TGTGCCAGCAGCCCAATGTTAAATCCCGGGTACACTGAAGCTTTCTTT
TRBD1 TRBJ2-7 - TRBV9 CASSVEQGHEQYF TGTGCCAGCAGCGTAGAACAGGGGCACGAGCAGTACTTC
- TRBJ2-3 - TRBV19 CASSIGAGTRTDTQYF TGTGCCAGTAGTATAGGTGCAGGGACTCGCACAGATACGCAGTATTTT